Listed below are T cell receptor beta chains from one sample, sequenced in a study of Ad26.COV2.S vaccination and SARS-CoV-2 variants. Libraries were prepared by immunoSEQ multiplex PCR; TCRdb keeps only in-frame clonotypes and omits some of them. The top ten hold approximately 2% of the sample, which has fewer than 400,000 clones, around 83% seen once. Sequenced material: peripheral blood, taken in a trial of Ad26.COV2.S vaccine versus placebo. The receptors were gathered from a person between 18 and 65 years old who received the Ad26.COV2.S COVID-19 vaccine or a placebo. Each CDR3 is given with its conserved first and last residue. The D gene is left open where the match is weak. Clone size is not always given. Where it is, it says once, few, many or a class for expanded clones.

D,V,J,size,DNA,CDR3
TRBD2,TRBV6-5,TRBJ2-7,-,TGTGCCAGCAGGCGGGGGACCGCCTACGAGCAGTACTTC,CASRRGTAYEQYF
-,TRBV29-1,TRBJ1-1,-,TGCAGCGTACTCGGGGGCACTGAAGCTTTCTTT,CSVLGGTEAFF
-,TRBV27,TRBJ2-5,-,TGTGCCAGCAGCCCTAGGTACCAAGAGACCCAGTACTTC,CASSPRYQETQYF
-,TRBV12-3/TRBV12-4,TRBJ1-4,-,TGTGCCAGCAGCAAACACTGGAATGAAAAACTGTTTTTT,CASSKHWNEKLFF
-,TRBV5-1,TRBJ1-5,-,TGCGCCAGCAGCTTTAGCGGGGACTCTAATCAGCCCCAGCATTTT,CASSFSGDSNQPQHF
-,TRBV5-1,TRBJ1-5,-,TGCGCCAGCAGCTTAGAAGGACGTGCCGGCAATCAGCCCCAGCATTTT,CASSLEGRAGNQPQHF
-,TRBV5-1,TRBJ2-5,-,TGCGCCAGCAGCCCGGGACCTTTGAGGGAGACCCAGTACTTC,CASSPGPLRETQYF
-,TRBV7-2,TRBJ1-2,once,TGTGCCAGCAGCTTAGACTTCGGTGGCTACACCTTC,CASSLDFGGYTF
-,TRBV11-2,TRBJ2-3,-,TGTGCCAGCAGCTCATCAGATACGCAGTATTTT,CASSSSDTQYF
TRBD1,TRBV6-5,TRBJ2-7,-,TGTGCCAGCAGATCACCCGGGACAGGGAAGGGCGAGCAGTACTTC,CASRSPGTGKGEQYF
-,TRBV5-1,TRBJ1-3,-,TGCGCCAGCAGCCGCTTGGGGGACTCTGGAAACACCATATATTTT,CASSRLGDSGNTIYF
TRBD1,TRBV10-3,TRBJ2-7,-,TGTGCCATCAGTGAGCGACCAGGGGGTTTCTACGAGCAGTACTTC,CAISERPGGFYEQYF
-,TRBV6-5,TRBJ2-3,-,TGTGCCAGCAGACTCCTTGACTCTGGTACGCAGTATTTT,CASRLLDSGTQYF
-,TRBV19,TRBJ1-1,-,TGTGCCAGTAGCCGCCAGCTTACAGGGCCTGGCACTGAAGCTTTCTTT,CASSRQLTGPGTEAFF
-,TRBV7-2,TRBJ2-7,-,TGTGCCAGCAGCCCCAGACAGATCTACGAGCAGTACTTC,CASSPRQIYEQYF
-,TRBV6-5,TRBJ2-5,few,TGTGCCAGCACTCCCCCGGGCAGGGGACAAGAGACCCAGTACTTC,CASTPPGRGQETQYF
-,TRBV30,TRBJ1-5,-,TGTGCCTGGAGTGTAAGTAATCAGCCCCAGCATTTT,CAWSVSNQPQHF
-,TRBV6-2/TRBV6-3,TRBJ1-5,-,TGTGCCAGCAGTTACTCAGGAGTCGGGAGCAATCAGCCCCAGCATTTT,CASSYSGVGSNQPQHF
-,TRBV4-3,TRBJ2-7,-,TGCGCCAGCAGCGTCCTTCTAAGCTCTGGTCGGGAGCAGTACTTC,CASSVLLSSGREQYF
TRBD1,TRBV7-6,TRBJ2-2,-,TGTGCCAGCAGCTTAGCCCCACCCGGGACAGGAGAACCCACCGGGGAGCTGTTTTTT,CASSLAPPGTGEPTGELFF
TRBD1,TRBV7-7,TRBJ1-6,-,TGTGCCAGCAGCTCCGATTCACAGGGGGACTTCTATAATTCACCCCTCCACTTT,CASSSDSQGDFYNSPLHF
-,TRBV29-1,TRBJ2-1,-,TGCAGCGTTGTGTTCAGGAGTGAGCAGTTCTTC,CSVVFRSEQFF
TRBD1,TRBV5-1,TRBJ2-7,-,TGCGCCAGCAGCAGACAGACAGGGATCGTGTACGAGCAGTACTTC,CASSRQTGIVYEQYF
-,TRBV7-9,TRBJ1-5,-,TGTGCCAGCAGCTTAGATGGTACGGAGGGACGGCCCCAGCATTTT,CASSLDGTEGRPQHF
-,TRBV5-1,TRBJ1-3,-,TGCGCCAGCACGGCAGCCGAGGGGCCCAGCCCCATATATTTT,CASTAAEGPSPIYF
-,TRBV9,TRBJ2-2,-,TGTGCCAGCAGCGTAGAAGGGCAGAACACCGGGGAGCTGTTTTTT,CASSVEGQNTGELFF
TRBD2,TRBV20-1,TRBJ2-1,-,TGCAGTCCGGGGGGGAGGAATGAGCAGTTCTTC,CSPGGRNEQFF
TRBD1,TRBV6-5,TRBJ1-5,-,TGTGCCAGCAGCTACACAGGGGCGGCGGGGCAGCCCCAGCATTTT,CASSYTGAAGQPQHF
-,TRBV6-2/TRBV6-3,TRBJ1-2,-,TGTGCCAGCAGTTATGACAGGATAAACTATGGCTACACCTTC,CASSYDRINYGYTF
-,TRBV5-1,TRBJ2-6,-,TGCGCCAGCCGGAGATGGACGCCAAGCTCTGGGGCCAACGTCCTGACTTTC,CASRRWTPSSGANVLTF
-,TRBV7-9,TRBJ2-5,-,TGTGCCAGCAGCTTAGCCCACCTTGGGACTCCCAGGAAAGAGACCCAGTACTTC,CASSLAHLGTPRKETQYF
-,TRBV5-4,TRBJ1-1,once,TGTGCCAGCAGCTTGGCGGCCCGGGGTGGGAAGTGGACTGAAGCTTTCTTT,CASSLAARGGKWTEAFF
-,TRBV10-3,TRBJ1-2,-,TGTGCCACGACCCCCGAGTACTCCAACTATGGCTACACCTTC,CATTPEYSNYGYTF
-,TRBV7-6,TRBJ1-4,-,TGTGCCAGCAGCGGACGAGGGACCGCAACTAATGAAAAACTGTTTTTT,CASSGRGTATNEKLFF
-,TRBV11-2,TRBJ2-2,-,TGTGCCAGCAGAACCCGGGGAGGAGGCGCCGGGGCCGGGGAGCTGTTTTTT,CASRTRGGGAGAGELFF
-,TRBV9,TRBJ2-5,few,TGTGCCAGCAGCGTAGGTTTAGGAGAGACCCAGTACTTC,CASSVGLGETQYF
-,TRBV7-2,TRBJ2-1,-,TGTGCCAGCAGCTTAGCTTTTAGCTCCTCCTACAATGAGCAGTTCTTC,CASSLAFSSSYNEQFF
-,TRBV29-1,TRBJ1-2,-,TGCAGCGTTGAAGGTCAGGGGCTTGAAGGCTACACCTTC,CSVEGQGLEGYTF
-,TRBV18,TRBJ1-3,-,TGTGCCAGCTCACCACGGGACTCTGGAAACACCATATATTTT,CASSPRDSGNTIYF
-,TRBV19,TRBJ2-6,once,TGTGCCAGTAGTAATTCCGCCGTGGCTACTGGGGCCAACGTCCTGACTTTC,CASSNSAVATGANVLTF
-,TRBV3-1/TRBV3-2,TRBJ2-7,-,TGTGCCAGCAGCGAAGTCCGGGGCGAGCAGTACTTC,CASSEVRGEQYF
-,TRBV18,TRBJ1-1,-,TGTGCCAGCTCACCCTTGAAGGGGGGGAACACTGAAGCTTTCTTT,CASSPLKGGNTEAFF
-,TRBV7-2,TRBJ1-4,-,TGTGCCAGCAGCCAAGGGTTCGCTAATGAAAAACTGTTTTTT,CASSQGFANEKLFF
TRBD1,TRBV18,TRBJ2-6,-,TGTGCCAGCTCACCTGTTGGGACAGGCGTCTCTGGGGCCAACGTCCTGACTTTC,CASSPVGTGVSGANVLTF
-,TRBV18,TRBJ1-5,-,TGTGCCAGCTCATCCATGGCTGATAGCAATCAGCCCCAGCATTTT,CASSSMADSNQPQHF
TRBD1,TRBV3-1/TRBV3-2,TRBJ1-2,few,TGTGCCAGCACCCTAGGGACAGTCAAAACCTATGGCTACACCTTC,CASTLGTVKTYGYTF